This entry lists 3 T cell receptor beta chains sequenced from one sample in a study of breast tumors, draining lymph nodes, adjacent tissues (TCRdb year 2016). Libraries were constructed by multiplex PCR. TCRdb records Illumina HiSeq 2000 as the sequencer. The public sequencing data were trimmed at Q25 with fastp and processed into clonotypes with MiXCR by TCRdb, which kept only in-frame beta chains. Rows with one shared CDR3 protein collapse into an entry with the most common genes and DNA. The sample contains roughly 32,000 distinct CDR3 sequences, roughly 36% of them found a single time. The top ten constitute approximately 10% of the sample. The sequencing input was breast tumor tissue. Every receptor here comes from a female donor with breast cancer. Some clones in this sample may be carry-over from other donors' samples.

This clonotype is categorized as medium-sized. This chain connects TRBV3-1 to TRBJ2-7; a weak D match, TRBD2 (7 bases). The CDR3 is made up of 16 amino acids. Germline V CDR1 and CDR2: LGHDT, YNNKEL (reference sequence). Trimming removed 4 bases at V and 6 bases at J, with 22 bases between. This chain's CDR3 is CASSLYSGGAISEQYF. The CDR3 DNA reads TGTGCCAGCAGCCTGTACTCGGGGGGCGCAATCTCCGAGCAGTACTTC.

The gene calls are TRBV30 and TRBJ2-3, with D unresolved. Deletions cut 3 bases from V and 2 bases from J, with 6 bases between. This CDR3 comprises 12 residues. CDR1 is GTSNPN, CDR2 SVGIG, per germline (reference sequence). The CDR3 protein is CAWRIITDTQYF. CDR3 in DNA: TGTGCCTGGAGAATTATCACAGATACGCAGTATTTT.

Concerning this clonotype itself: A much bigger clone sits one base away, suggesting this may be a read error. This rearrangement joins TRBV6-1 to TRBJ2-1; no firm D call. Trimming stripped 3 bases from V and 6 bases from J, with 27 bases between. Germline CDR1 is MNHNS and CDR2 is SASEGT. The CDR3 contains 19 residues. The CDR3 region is CASSETGFGTVTARNEQFF. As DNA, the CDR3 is TGTGCCAGCAGTGAGACGGGCTTCGGTACAGTCACCGCCCGCAATGAGCAGTTCTTC.